Listed here are 21 T cell receptor beta chains from one sample, sequenced in a study of T-cell reconstitution after alpha-beta-depleted transplantation in children (dated by TCRdb to the mid-2010s). Libraries were built with PCR. The sequencing machine was an Illumina HiSeq 2500. TCR libraries were prepared with molecular barcoding, using unique molecular identifiers to normalize TCRbeta repertoire quantification. TCRdb reran the public reads through fastp at Q25 and MiXCR, keeping productive beta chains. Each record represents a unique CDR3 protein, reported with the most common genes and DNA among its rows. Within this sample are about 610,000 distinct CDR3 sequences, with over 9.5% of them counted one time only. The ten top clones hold approximately 4.1% of the sample. Sequencing used PBMCs from the stem cell graft donor, obtained from the stem cell graft. The source is a human donor who donated a stem cell graft to a child with acute myeloid leukemia.

CDR3 DNA: TGTGCCAGCAACAGGGATATGAACACTGAAGCTTTCTTT. Amino acid sequence: CASNRDMNTEAFF. V and J are TRBV12-3 or TRBV12-4 and TRBJ1-1; tentatively, D is TRBD1 (6 bases). V lost 7 bases, J lost 0 bases, and 9 bases lay in between. This CDR3 comprises 13 residues.

This clonotype was counted a few times. The V call is TRBV29-1, the J call TRBJ2-5, with a weak D call TRBD2 (5 bases). Germline V gene sequence: CDR1 SQVTM, CDR2 ANQGSEA. V was cut by 6 bases and J by 4 bases, with 18 bases left in between. The CDR3 spans 14 residues. The CDR3: CSVRGRGSGETQYF. CDR3 DNA: TGCAGCGTGCGCGGCCGGGGTTCGGGAGAGACCCAGTACTTC.

This clonotype has at least ten counts. The chain employs TRBV28 and TRBJ2-7; the match to TRBD1 covers 7 bases. The CDR3 sequence is 15 residues long. Germline V gene sequence: CDR1 MDHEN, CDR2 SYDVKM. Trimming took 4 bases from V and 2 from J; bases not matched to a gene: 8. As DNA, the CDR3 is TGTGCCAGCAGTTCCGACAGGGAGAGGACCTACGAGCAGTACTTC. It translates to CASSSDRERTYEQYF.

In regard to this clonotype: A clone one base away is much larger, so this may be a read error. The conserved phenylalanine or tryptophan is not found at the CDR3 terminus, so this likely reflects a read error. This chain connects TRBV5-1 to TRBJ1-1, with D uncertain. This CDR3 comprises 16 residues. Trimming cost V 0 bases and J 0 bases, with 12 bases left between them. Germline-derived CDR1 and CDR2 are SGHRS and YFSETQ. CDR3 DNA sequence: TGCGCCAGCAGCTTGGGATTCCAGAAAGTGAACACTGAAGCTTTCTGT. It is translated as CASSLGFQKVNTEAFC.

The genes are TRBV9 and TRBJ2-7; 9 nucleotides line up with TRBD1. V dropped 3 bases and J dropped 3; count of bases not matched to a gene: 7. The V gene's germline CDR1 is SGDLS and CDR2 YYNGEE. The CDR3 covers 15 residues. CDR3 region: CASSADLDRGYEQYF. The CDR3, as DNA: TGTGCCAGCAGCGCGGACCTGGACAGGGGCTACGAGCAGTACTTC.

This clonotype was counted at least ten times. The CDR3, as DNA: TGCAGTGCTCGTTCGGGACAGCCCATTGCAAACACCATATATTTT. Encoded protein: CSARSGQPIANTIYF. The chain joins TRBV20-1 to TRBJ1-3; 7 bases match TRBD1. Germline CDR1 is DFQATT and CDR2 is SNEGSKA (reference sequence). The CDR3 consists of 15 residues. J gave up 6 bases and V 5 bases, and 13 bases lay outside the gene matches.

The CDR3 sequence: CASSPPQVDEQFF. DNA of the CDR3: TGTGCCAGCTCACCACCTCAGGTGGATGAGCAGTTCTTC. This chain links TRBV18 with TRBJ2-1; D is unresolved. This CDR3 comprises 13 residues. Trimming took off 0 bases at V and 8 bases at J, with 8 bases between the two ends. Germline V gene data show CDR1 as KGHSH and CDR2 as LQKENI.

V usage is TRBV27 and J usage is TRBJ1-1; D not resolved. Germline loops: CDR1 MNHEY, CDR2 SMNVEV (reference sequence). The CDR3 sequence is 12 residues long. Trimming cost V 8 bases and J 7 bases, with 14 bases left between them. CDR3: CASGRDWGEAFF. In DNA, the CDR3 is TGTGCCAGCGGGCGAGACTGGGGTGAAGCTTTCTTT.

This clonotype is a singleton in its sample. A much larger clone lies a single base off, so this may be a read error. The chain employs TRBV27 and TRBJ2-6; the D gene could be TRBD1 or TRBD2 (6 bases each). Germline-derived CDR1 and CDR2 are MNHEY and SMNVEV (reference sequence). V lost 3 bases and J 4 bases, leaving 13 bases between the germline ends. The CDR3 is made up of 16 amino acids. DNA for the CDR3: TGTGCCAGCAGTTTTATAGGGGGGCTCGGGGCCAACGTCCTGACTTTC. This codes for CASSFIGGLGANVLTF.

The chain links TRBV28 to TRBJ2-6; D call uncertain. V lost 7 bases and J lost 1, with 5 bases in between. Germline-derived CDR1 and CDR2 are MDHEN and SYDVKM. This CDR3 spans 13 amino acids. The CDR3 loop is CASMGSGANVLTF. CDR3 nucleotide sequence: TGTGCCAGCATGGGGTCTGGGGCCAACGTCCTGACTTTC.

This clonotype was recorded a few times. The chain couples TRBV10-3 to TRBJ2-7; D is ambiguous. Trimming took 4 bases from V and 0 from J, leaving 10 bases between them. From germline, CDR1 is ENHRY and CDR2 SYGVKD. The CDR3 spans 14 residues. The CDR3 DNA is TGTGCCATCAGTGTCCAGGCCGACTCCTACGAGCAGTACTTC. Its translation: CAISVQADSYEQYF.

In this sample, this clonotype turned up many times. The chain recombines TRBV29-1 with TRBJ1-1, with a weak D call TRBD1 (6 bases). This CDR3 spans 14 amino acids. Per germline, CDR1 SQVTM and CDR2 ANQGSEA. The V end was cut by 0 bases, the J end by 4 bases, with 12 bases between. The CDR3 bases are TGCAGCGTTGAAGAATCTGGAGGGGGCACTGAAGCTTTCTTT. This codes for CSVEESGGGTEAFF.

This rearrangement joins TRBV20-1 to TRBJ2-7; D tentatively reads TRBD1 or TRBD2 (6 bases each). The CDR3 contains 16 residues. The ends were cut back, 3 bases at V and 4 bases at J, with 22 bases in the middle. Germline V lookup: CDR1 DFQATT, CDR2 SNEGSKA (reference sequence). The CDR3: CSASRGAGPFTYEQYF. The CDR3 region has the DNA TGCAGTGCTAGTAGGGGGGCGGGACCCTTCACATACGAGCAGTACTTC.

This chain joins TRBV3-1 and TRBJ2-1; D possibly uses TRBD1 or TRBD2 (5 bases each). The CDR3 spans 14 residues. Per germline, CDR1 LGHDT and CDR2 YNNKEL (reference sequence). The germline V and J ends were trimmed by 5 bases and 10 bases, with 18 bases remaining between them. The CDR3 DNA reads as TGTGCCAGCAGCTATTCTATTTCCGGGACCGAGCAGTTCTTC. Translating gives CASSYSISGTEQFF.

This clonotype has ten or more counts. The chain recombines TRBV12-3 or TRBV12-4 with TRBJ2-7; D perhaps matches TRBD2 (6 bases). The CDR3 extends over 15 amino acids. V shed 5 bases and J shed 3 bases, with 17 bases lying between them. This CDR3 reads CASSVPGLGGYEQYF. For the CDR3, the DNA is TGTGCCAGCAGTGTACCGGGTTTGGGGGGCTACGAGCAGTACTTC.

V is TRBV20-1 and J is TRBJ2-2; D is ambiguous. CDR3 size: 12 residues. Germline V gene sequence: CDR1 DFQATT, CDR2 SNEGSKA (reference sequence). The CDR3 nucleotides read TGCGCCGGGTCTTCGAACACCGGGGAGCTGTTTTTT. It translates to CAGSSNTGELFF.

In its sample, this clonotype was seen a few times. The CDR3: CASSVDSGVEAFF. CDR3 nucleotide sequence: TGTGCCAGCAGCGTAGATTCAGGGGTGGAAGCTTTCTTT. The genes are TRBV9 and TRBJ1-1; possible D gene TRBD1, 6 bases. Germline CDR1 and CDR2: SGDLS and YYNGEE. Trimming removed 0 bases at V and 8 bases at J, with 11 bases between. This CDR3 has 13 residues. Supplemented by reference TRBV9 and TRBJ1-1, the full variable domain reads DSGVTQTPKHLITATGQRVTLRCSPRSGDLSVYWYQQSLDQGLQFLIQYYNGEERAKGNILERFSAQQFPDLHSELNLSSLELGDSALYFCASSVDSGVEAFFGQGTRLTVV.

The chain has TRBV14 and TRBJ1-4; D gene uncertain. Trimming pared 5 bases from V and 4 bases from J, leaving 14 bases between. This CDR3 is built from 15 residues. Germline CDR1 reads SGHDN; CDR2 reads FVKESK. The CDR3 nucleotides read TGTGCCAGCAGCGGGTTGGCAGGTCGTAATGAAAAACTGTTTTTT. Encoded protein: CASSGLAGRNEKLFF.

This clonotype has just a few counts. The genes are TRBV7-2 and TRBJ2-1; possible D gene TRBD2, 5 bases. V was clipped by 2 bases and J by 4 bases, with 12 bases between them. The length of the CDR3 is 15 residues. CDR1 SGHTA and CDR2 FQGNSA come from the germline V gene. The CDR3 protein is CASSLSRADYNEQFF. The CDR3 region has the DNA TGTGCCAGCAGCTTATCGAGAGCGGATTACAATGAGCAGTTCTTC.

This clonotype has a count of ten or more. The rearrangement joins TRBV29-1 to TRBJ2-1; no reliable D call. This CDR3 spans 14 amino acids. Between the trimmed V and J ends, which lost 3 bases and 0 bases, there was a span of 9 bases. Per the germline V gene, CDR1 is SQVTM and CDR2 is ANQGSEA. The CDR3 spells CSVDGEVSYNEQFF. In DNA, the CDR3 is TGCAGCGTTGATGGAGAAGTCTCCTACAATGAGCAGTTCTTC.

This clonotype was observed a handful of times. The V call is TRBV11-1, the J call TRBJ2-6, with D perhaps TRBD1 (6 bases). CDR1 is SGHAT and CDR2 is FQDESV in the germline V gene (reference sequence). V lost 5 bases and J lost 0, with 14 bases in between. The CDR3 is 17 amino acids. CDR3 bases: TGTGCCAGCAGCGCGACAGGTCTGGCCTCTGGGGCCAACGTCCTGACTTTC. It specifies CASSATGLASGANVLTF.